The 2 T cell receptor beta chains below come from one sample, sequenced in a study of blood T cell repertoires in COVID-19. The method was immunoSEQ multiplex PCR; TCRdb's version includes in-frame clones alone and lacks a portion of them. The table includes about 150,000 clones, over 60% detected once. The sequencing input was peripheral blood. These receptor sequences come from a man aged 80 or over with acute or convalescent COVID-19.

The chain uses TRBV10-3 and TRBJ1-1; a possible D gene is TRBD1 (6 bases). The CDR3 has 13 residues. V lost 6 bases and J 7 bases, leaving 15 bases between the germline ends. Germline CDR1 is ENHRY and CDR2 is SYGVKD. The DNA of the CDR3 is TGTGCCATCAGCGAAACCGGACAGTTTGAAGCTTTCTTT. Amino acids: CAISETGQFEAFF.

J is TRBJ2-1 and V is TRBV9; 8 bases map to TRBD1. CDR1 and CDR2 from the germline V gene are SGDLS and YYNGEE. This CDR3 is 14 amino acids long. The V and J ends lost 0 bases and 9 bases, in that order; junction bases with no gene match: 5. This CDR3 reads CASSVGQGAGEQFF. In nucleotides, the CDR3 is TGTGCCAGCAGCGTAGGGCAGGGGGCTGGTGAGCAGTTCTTC.